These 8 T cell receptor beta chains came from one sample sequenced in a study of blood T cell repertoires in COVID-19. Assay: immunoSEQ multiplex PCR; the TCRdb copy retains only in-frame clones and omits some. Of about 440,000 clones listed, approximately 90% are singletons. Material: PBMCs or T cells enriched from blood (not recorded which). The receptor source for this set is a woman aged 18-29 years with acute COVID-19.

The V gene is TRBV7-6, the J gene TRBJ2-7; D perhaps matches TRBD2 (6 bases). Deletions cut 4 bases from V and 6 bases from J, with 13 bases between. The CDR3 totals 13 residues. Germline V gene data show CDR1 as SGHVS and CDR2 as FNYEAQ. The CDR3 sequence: CASSSSGGGEQYF. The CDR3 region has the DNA TGTGCCAGCAGCTCCAGTGGGGGAGGCGAGCAGTACTTC.

DNA of the CDR3: TGCGCCAGCAGCTTGGTCATGGGGGGGCCTTCAGATACGCAGTATTTT. As protein: CASSLVMGGPSDTQYF. The chain carries TRBV5-1 and TRBJ2-3, with D perhaps TRBD2 (7 bases). CDR1 and CDR2 from the germline V gene are SGHRS and YFSETQ. This CDR3 region has 16 residues. The V and J ends lost 0 bases and 4 bases respectively, with 15 bases between them.

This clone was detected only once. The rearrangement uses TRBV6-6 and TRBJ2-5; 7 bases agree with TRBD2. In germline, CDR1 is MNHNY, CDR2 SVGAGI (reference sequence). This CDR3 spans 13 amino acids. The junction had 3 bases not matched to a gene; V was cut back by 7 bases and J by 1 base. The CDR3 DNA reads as TGTGCCAGCACCATAGCGGGCCAAGAGACCCAGTACTTC. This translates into CASTIAGQETQYF.

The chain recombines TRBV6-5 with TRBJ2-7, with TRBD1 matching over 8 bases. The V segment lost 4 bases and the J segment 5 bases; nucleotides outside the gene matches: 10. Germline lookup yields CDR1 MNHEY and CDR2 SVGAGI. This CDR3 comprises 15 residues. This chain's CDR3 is CASSFGQGWANEQYF. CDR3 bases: TGTGCCAGCAGTTTCGGACAGGGATGGGCCAACGAGCAGTACTTC.

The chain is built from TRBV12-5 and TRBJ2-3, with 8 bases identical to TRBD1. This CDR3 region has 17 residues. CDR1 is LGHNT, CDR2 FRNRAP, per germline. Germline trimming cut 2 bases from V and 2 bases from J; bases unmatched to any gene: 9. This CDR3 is CASGLSTGDRYTDTQYF. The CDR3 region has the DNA TGTGCTAGTGGTTTGTCCACGGGGGACAGGTACACAGATACGCAGTATTTT.

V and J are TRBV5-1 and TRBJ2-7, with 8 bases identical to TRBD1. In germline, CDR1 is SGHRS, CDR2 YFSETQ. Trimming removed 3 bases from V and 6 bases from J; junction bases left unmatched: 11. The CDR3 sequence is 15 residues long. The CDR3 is CASSWGTGPSGEQYF. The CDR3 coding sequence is TGCGCCAGCAGCTGGGGGACAGGACCTTCGGGCGAGCAGTACTTC.

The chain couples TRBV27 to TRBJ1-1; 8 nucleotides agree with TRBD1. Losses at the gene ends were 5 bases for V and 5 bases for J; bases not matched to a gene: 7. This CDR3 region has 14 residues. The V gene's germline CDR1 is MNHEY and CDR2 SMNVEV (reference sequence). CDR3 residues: CASSITGGMTEAFF. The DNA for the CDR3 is TGTGCCAGCAGTATAACAGGGGGAATGACTGAAGCTTTCTTT.

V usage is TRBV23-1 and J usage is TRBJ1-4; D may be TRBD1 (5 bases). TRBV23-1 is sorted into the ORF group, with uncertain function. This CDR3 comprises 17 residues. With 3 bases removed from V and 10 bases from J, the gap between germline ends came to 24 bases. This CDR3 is CASSHPGQTNFGGKLFF. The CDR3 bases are TGCGCCAGCAGTCACCCGGGGCAGACCAATTTCGGGGGAAAACTGTTTTTT.